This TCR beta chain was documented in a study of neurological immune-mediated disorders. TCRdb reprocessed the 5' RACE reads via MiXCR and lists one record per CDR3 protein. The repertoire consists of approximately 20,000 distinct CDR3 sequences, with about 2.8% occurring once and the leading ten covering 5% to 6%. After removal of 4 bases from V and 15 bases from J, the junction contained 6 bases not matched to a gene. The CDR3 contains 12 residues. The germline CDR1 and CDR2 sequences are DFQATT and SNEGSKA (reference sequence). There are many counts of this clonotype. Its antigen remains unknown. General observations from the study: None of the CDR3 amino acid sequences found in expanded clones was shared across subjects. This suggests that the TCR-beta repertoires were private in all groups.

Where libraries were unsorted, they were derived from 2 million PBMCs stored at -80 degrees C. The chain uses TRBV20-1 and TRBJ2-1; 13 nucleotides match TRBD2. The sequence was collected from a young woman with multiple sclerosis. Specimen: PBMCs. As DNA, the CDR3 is TGCAGTGCTAAACTAGCGGGAGGGAGGCCGTTCTTC. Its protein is CSAKLAGGRPFF.